What follows describes a single T cell receptor beta chain. The CDR3 covers 14 residues. V shed 7 bases and J shed 6 bases, with 15 bases lying between them. Germline CDR1 reads MDHEN; CDR2 reads SYDVKM. Source study methods: Amplification from reference gene primers served as the basis for estimated nucleated cell counts. The assay was immunoSEQ multiplex PCR, and TCRdb's table has in-frame clones only and misses some. Clonal size and the V and J genes are those of that table, whereas D and trimming came from the DNA. In the table there are 200,000 to 250,000 clones, approximately 80% of which are singletons. The sample originates from a study of blood T cell repertoires in COVID-19. Study-wide context: Collection of acute and convalescent COVID-19 samples took place in the United States, Italy and Spain. T cells, B-cell-depleted T cells, or PBMCs supplied cDNA or gDNA.

V is TRBV28 and J is TRBJ1-4; D gene uncertain. This TCR derives from a human donor in a cohort sampled during active COVID-19. The material sequenced was peripheral blood. CDR3 DNA: TGTGCCAGCACTCCTCCGAGCCGCGATGAAAAACTGTTTTTT. It encodes CASTPPSRDEKLFF. Full variable domain (missing parts from reference TRBV28 and TRBJ1-4): DVKVTQSSRYLVKRTGEKVFLECVQDMDHENMFWYRQDPGLGLRLIYFSYDVKMKEKGDIPEGYSVSREKKERFSLILESASTNQTSMYLCASTPPSRDEKLFFGSGTQLSVL.